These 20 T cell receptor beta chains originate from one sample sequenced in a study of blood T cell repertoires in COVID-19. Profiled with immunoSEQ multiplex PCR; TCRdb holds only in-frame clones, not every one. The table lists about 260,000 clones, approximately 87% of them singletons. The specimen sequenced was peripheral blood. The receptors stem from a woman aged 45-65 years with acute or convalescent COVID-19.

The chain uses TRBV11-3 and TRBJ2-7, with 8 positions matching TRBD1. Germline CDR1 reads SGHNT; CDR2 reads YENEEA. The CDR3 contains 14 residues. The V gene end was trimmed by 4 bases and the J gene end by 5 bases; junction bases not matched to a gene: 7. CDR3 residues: CASSSRDRPDEQYF. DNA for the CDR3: TGTGCCAGCAGCTCCCGGGACAGGCCGGACGAGCAGTACTTC.

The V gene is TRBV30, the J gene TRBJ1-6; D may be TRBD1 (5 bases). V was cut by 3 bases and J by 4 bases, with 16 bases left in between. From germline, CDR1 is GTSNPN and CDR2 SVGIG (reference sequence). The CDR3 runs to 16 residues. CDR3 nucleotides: TGTGCCTGGAGATCGGCTTCCAGGGATTATAATTCACCCCTCCACTTT. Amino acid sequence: CAWRSASRDYNSPLHF.

CDR3 DNA: TGTGCCAGCAGTGCGAACAGGGGGCAAGGTCAGCCCCAGCATTTT. Encoded protein: CASSANRGQGQPQHF. The chain recombines TRBV27 with TRBJ1-5; 9 bases are shared with TRBD1. CDR3 length equals 15 residues. The germline V gene has CDR1 MNHEY and CDR2 SMNVEV (reference sequence). V lost 5 bases, J lost 6 bases, and 8 bases stayed unmatched.

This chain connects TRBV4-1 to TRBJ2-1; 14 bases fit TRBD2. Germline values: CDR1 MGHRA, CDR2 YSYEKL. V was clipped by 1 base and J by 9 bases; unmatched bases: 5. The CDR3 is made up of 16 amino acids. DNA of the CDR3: TGCGCCAGCAGCCAAGGGCAGGGGACTAGCGGGGGTGAGCAGTTCTTC. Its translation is CASSQGQGTSGGEQFF.

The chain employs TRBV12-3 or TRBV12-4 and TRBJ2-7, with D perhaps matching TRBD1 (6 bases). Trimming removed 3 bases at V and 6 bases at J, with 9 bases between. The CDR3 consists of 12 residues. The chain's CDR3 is CASSFVGGEQYF. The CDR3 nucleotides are TGTGCCAGCAGTTTTGTAGGGGGCGAGCAGTACTTC.

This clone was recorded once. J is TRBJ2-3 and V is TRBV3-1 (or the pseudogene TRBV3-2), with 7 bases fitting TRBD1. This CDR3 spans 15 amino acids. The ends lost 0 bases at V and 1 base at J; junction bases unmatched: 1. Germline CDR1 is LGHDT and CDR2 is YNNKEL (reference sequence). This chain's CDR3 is CASSQDDRGTDTQYF. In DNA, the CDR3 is TGTGCCAGCAGCCAAGATGACAGGGGCACAGATACGCAGTATTTT.

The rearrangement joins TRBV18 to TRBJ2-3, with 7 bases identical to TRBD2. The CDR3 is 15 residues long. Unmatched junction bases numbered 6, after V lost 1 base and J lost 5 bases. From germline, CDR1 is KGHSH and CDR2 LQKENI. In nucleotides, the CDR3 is TGTGCCAGCTCACCACGGGCGGGGGACCTAGATACGCAGTATTTT. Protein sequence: CASSPRAGDLDTQYF.

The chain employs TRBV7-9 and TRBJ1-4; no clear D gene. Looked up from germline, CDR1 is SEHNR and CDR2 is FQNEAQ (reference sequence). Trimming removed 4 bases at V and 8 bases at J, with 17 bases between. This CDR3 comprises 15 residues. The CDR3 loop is CASSSVAGRWEKLFF. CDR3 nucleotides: TGTGCCAGCAGCTCGGTCGCGGGAAGGTGGGAAAAACTGTTTTTT.

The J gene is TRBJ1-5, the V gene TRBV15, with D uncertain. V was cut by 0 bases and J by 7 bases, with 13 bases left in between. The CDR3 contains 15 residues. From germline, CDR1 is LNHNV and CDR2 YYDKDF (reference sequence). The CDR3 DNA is TGTGCCACCAGCAGAGAGGGCTTTCACCACCAGCCCCAGCATTTT. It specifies CATSREGFHHQPQHF.

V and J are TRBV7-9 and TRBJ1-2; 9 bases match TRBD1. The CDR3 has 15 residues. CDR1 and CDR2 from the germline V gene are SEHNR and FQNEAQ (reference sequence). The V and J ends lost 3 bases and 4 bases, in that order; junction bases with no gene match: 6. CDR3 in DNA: TGTGCCAGCAGCTTCCAACAGGGGGCCGGCTATGGCTACACCTTC. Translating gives CASSFQQGAGYGYTF.

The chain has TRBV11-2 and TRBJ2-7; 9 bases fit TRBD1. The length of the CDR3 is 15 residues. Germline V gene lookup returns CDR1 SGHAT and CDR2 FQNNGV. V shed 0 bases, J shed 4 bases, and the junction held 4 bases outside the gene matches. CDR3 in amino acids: CASSLDWDRDYEQYF. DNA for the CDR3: TGTGCCAGCAGCTTAGATTGGGACAGGGATTACGAGCAGTACTTC. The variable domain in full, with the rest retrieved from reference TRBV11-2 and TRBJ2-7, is EAGVAQSPRYKIIEKRQSVAFWCNPISGHATLYWYQQILGQGPKLLIQFQNNGVVDDSQLPKDRFSAERLKGVDSTLKIQPAKLEDSAVYLCASSLDWDRDYEQYFGPGTRLTVT.

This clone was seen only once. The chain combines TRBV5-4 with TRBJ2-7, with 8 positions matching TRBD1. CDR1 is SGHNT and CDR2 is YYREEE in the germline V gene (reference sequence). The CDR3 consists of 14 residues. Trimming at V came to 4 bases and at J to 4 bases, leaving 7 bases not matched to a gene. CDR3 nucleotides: TGTGCCAGCAGCAAAGGACAGGGAAGGTACGAGCAGTACTTC. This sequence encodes CASSKGQGRYEQYF.

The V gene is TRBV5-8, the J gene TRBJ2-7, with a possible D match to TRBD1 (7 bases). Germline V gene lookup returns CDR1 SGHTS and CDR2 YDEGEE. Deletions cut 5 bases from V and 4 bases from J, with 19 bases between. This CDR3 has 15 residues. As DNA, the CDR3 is TGTGCCAGCAGAATTTACGGAGGGGGCAAGTACGAGCAGTACTTC. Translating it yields CASRIYGGGKYEQYF.

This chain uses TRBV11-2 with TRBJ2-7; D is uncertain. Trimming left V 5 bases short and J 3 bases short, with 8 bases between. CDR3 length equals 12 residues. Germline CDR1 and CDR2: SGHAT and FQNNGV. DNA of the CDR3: TGTGCCAGCAGCCCGACGGGCTACGAGCAGTACTTC. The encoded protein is CASSPTGYEQYF.

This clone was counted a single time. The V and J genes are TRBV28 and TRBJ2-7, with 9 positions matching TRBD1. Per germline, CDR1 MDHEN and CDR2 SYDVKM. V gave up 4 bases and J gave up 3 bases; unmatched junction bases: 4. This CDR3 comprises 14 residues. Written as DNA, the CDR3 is TGTGCCAGCAGTTGGACAGGGGAAATCTACGAGCAGTACTTC. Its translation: CASSWTGEIYEQYF.

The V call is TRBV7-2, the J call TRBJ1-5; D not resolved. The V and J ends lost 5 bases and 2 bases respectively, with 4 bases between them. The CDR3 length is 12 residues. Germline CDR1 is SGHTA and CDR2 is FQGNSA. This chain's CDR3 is CASSPGNQPQHF. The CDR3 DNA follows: TGTGCCAGCAGCCCCGGCAATCAGCCCCAGCATTTT.

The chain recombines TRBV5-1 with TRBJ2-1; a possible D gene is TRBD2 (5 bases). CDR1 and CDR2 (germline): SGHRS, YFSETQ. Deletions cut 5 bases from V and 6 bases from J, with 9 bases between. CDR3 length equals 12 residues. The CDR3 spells CASSVTSNEQFF. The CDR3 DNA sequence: TGCGCCAGCAGTGTAACTAGCAATGAGCAGTTCTTC.

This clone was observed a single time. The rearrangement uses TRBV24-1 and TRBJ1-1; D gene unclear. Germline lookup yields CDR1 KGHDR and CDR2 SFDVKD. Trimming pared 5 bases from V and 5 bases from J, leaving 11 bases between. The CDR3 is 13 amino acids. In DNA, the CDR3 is TGTGCCACCAGTGCGGCAGGTGGGACTGAAGCTTTCTTT. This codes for CATSAAGGTEAFF.

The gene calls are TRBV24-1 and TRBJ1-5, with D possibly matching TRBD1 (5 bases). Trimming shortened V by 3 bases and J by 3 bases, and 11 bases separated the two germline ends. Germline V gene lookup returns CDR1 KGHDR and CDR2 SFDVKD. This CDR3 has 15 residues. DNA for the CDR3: TGTGCCACCAGTGATCCAGGGATTTTCAATCAGCCCCAGCATTTT. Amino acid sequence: CATSDPGIFNQPQHF.

The CDR3 spells CACQGQGNSPLHF. CDR3 nucleotide sequence: TGTGCCTGCCAAGGACAGGGTAATTCACCCCTCCACTTT. V is TRBV30 and J is TRBJ1-6, with 8 bases identical to TRBD1. This CDR3 is built from 13 residues. The germline CDR1 and CDR2 sequences are GTSNPN and SVGIG (reference sequence). Trimming took 6 bases from V and 6 from J; bases not matched to a gene: 4.